This T cell receptor beta chain was retrieved from a study of OX40 agonist ivuxolimab in advanced cancers. From germline, CDR1 is MNHNY and CDR2 SVGAGI (reference sequence). This CDR3 has 15 residues. Only in-frame clones appear in the TCRdb table, and some are missing; sequencing was by immunoSEQ multiplex PCR. This table has more than 45,000 clones, about 76% appearing once. Study results and caveats: Within 6 weeks, CD4+ and CD8+ blood T cells expanded clonally at 0.1 to 3.0 mg/kg.

Comment on this clone: Its antigen remains unknown.

This chain joins TRBV6-6 and TRBJ2-5; D is perhaps TRBD1 or TRBD2 (5 bases each). The end of the DNA is better explained by TRBJ2-7, so the J call may be wrong. This receptor was taken from an adult with an advanced solid tumor such as melanoma, head and neck, liver or kidney cancer. The source was CD4+ or CD8+ T cells sorted from blood, collected in a trial of the OX40 agonist ivuxolimab. Here the CDR3 reads CASSGTSHRSYEQYF. Written as DNA, the CDR3 is TGTGCCAGCAGTGGGACGTCTCATCGCTCCTACGAGCAGTACTTC.